This is a list of T cell receptor beta chains from one sample in a study of STAT5B mutations in CD4+ large granular lymphocyte leukemia. Method: immunoSEQ multiplex PCR; TCRdb's copy keeps in-frame clones and lacks some. In the table there are around 25,000 clones, around 72% of which are singletons. Input material: CD4+ T cells from blood buffy coats. The receptors originated from a human donor in good health. The CDR3 runs from the conserved cysteine through the conserved F or W. The D gene is left open where the match is weak. Where a row states a size, it is once, few, many or the class of an expanded clone; other rows omit it.

CDR3,DNA,J,size,V,D
CASSQDTGTEREQYF,TGCGCCAGCAGCCAAGACACCGGGACTGAGCGGGAGCAGTACTTC,TRBJ2-7,few,TRBV4-1,NA
CASSPLTGMNTEAFF,TGTGCCAGCAGCCCCCTGACAGGAATGAACACTGAAGCTTTCTTT,TRBJ1-1,NA,TRBV7-8,NA
CATRRGGLSYNEQFF,TGTGCCACCCGAAGGGGCGGGCTCTCCTACAATGAGCAGTTCTTC,TRBJ2-1,few,TRBV7-9,NA
CASSQDELGYYNEQFF,TGTGCCAGCAGCCAAGACGAGCTGGGGTACTACAATGAGCAGTTCTTC,TRBJ2-1,NA,TRBV4-2,NA
CASTGTTNEKLFF,TGTGCCAGCACGGGGACAACTAATGAAAAACTGTTTTTT,TRBJ1-4,few,TRBV2,NA
CASSERRDLPNQPQHF,TGTGCCAGCAGTGAGCGGAGGGACCTACCGAATCAGCCCCAGCATTTT,TRBJ1-5,NA,TRBV6-1,NA
CASSQGTGRNTIYF,TGTGCCAGCAGCCAAGGGACAGGGAGAAACACCATATATTTT,TRBJ1-3,NA,TRBV4-2,TRBD1
CASRTPGANVLTF,TGTGCCAGCAGGACTCCTGGGGCCAACGTCCTGACTTTC,TRBJ2-6,NA,TRBV6-1,NA
CASSYSLRSSQPQHF,TGTGCCAGCAGTTACTCTTTGCGGTCCTCTCAGCCCCAGCATTTT,TRBJ1-5,NA,TRBV6-6,NA
CASGRGYEQYF,TGTGCCAGCGGGAGGGGGTACGAGCAGTACTTC,TRBJ2-7,NA,TRBV25-1,NA
CASSSRGVPNEKLFF,TGTGCCAGCAGTTCCAGGGGGGTCCCTAATGAAAAACTGTTTTTT,TRBJ1-4,NA,TRBV7-2,TRBD1
CAIGGSSFSPLHF,TGTGCCATCGGGGGATCATCCTTTTCACCCCTCCACTTT,TRBJ1-6,NA,TRBV10-3,NA
CASSLNAGTETQYF,TGTGCCAGCAGCTTAAATGCAGGGACAGAGACCCAGTACTTC,TRBJ2-5,NA,TRBV7-3,NA